This T cell receptor (beta chain) was sequenced in a study of Graves' ophthalmopathy and Graves' hyperthyroidism. Study as a whole: Sampling took place at initial diagnosis, with peripheral blood obtained before any treatment. Study-wide results and limits: Ophthalmopathy was separated from stable hyperthyroidism by a 13-signature model with 87.88% sensitivity and about 79% specificity.

CDR1 is KGHDR and CDR2 is SFDVKD in the germline V gene. This CDR3 is built from 15 residues. Trimming removed 1 base from V and 2 bases from J, with 8 bases in between. TCR beta CDR3 amplification used RNA transcripts. The workflow started with a first-round RT-PCR run with HTBI primers and then moved on to a second-round multiplex PCR. TCRdb recomputed calls from the multiplex PCR reads with MiXCR, one row per CDR3 protein. The table records over 14,000 distinct CDR3 sequences, roughly 50% of them present only once. With regard to this clonotype: Antigen unknown.

The material sequenced was peripheral blood. The TCR was taken from a woman in her 30s with Graves' ophthalmopathy. The chain employs TRBV24-1 and TRBJ2-1; unclear D gene. The CDR3 DNA reads as TGTGCCACCAGTGATTTTAGGCAGCCCTACAATGAGCAGTTCTTC. Its protein product is CATSDFRQPYNEQFF.